The 27 T cell receptor beta chains below come from one sample, sequenced in a study of shared clonotypes between healthy human individuals. Some clones are missing from TCRdb's copy, which holds only in-frame ones; the method was immunoSEQ multiplex PCR. The sample holds roughly 2.5 million clones, about 92% seen once. Sample: naive CD4+ T cells sorted from blood. Noted subset: CD45RA+ positively selected. The receptors derive from a man between 18 and 29 years old in good health.

A word on this clone: Other DNA sequences within the sample encode an identical CDR3. This sequence joins TRBV7-2 and TRBJ1-2; D is unresolved. The CDR3 length is 13 residues. V dropped 1 base and J dropped 1 base, with 4 bases sitting between them. Germline CDR1 and CDR2: SGHTA and FQGNSA. The chain's CDR3 is CASSLESNYGYTF. The CDR3 nucleotides read TGTGCCAGCAGCTTAGAGAGTAACTATGGCTACACCTTC.

This clone was seen once. The same CDR3 is also encoded by other DNA sequences in this sample. V gene TRBV5-1 combines with J gene TRBJ2-1, with 10 bases fitting TRBD1. The CDR3 extends over 16 amino acids. Germline CDR1 reads SGHRS; CDR2 reads YFSETQ. V lost 3 bases, J lost 3 bases, and 6 bases stayed unmatched. The CDR3 is CASSSLGTGVYNEQFF. The CDR3 DNA reads as TGCGCCAGCAGCTCACTAGGGACAGGGGTCTACAATGAGCAGTTCTTC.

About this clone itself: Additional DNA sequences in this sample encode the identical CDR3. Here the CDR3 reads CASSLESGYEQYF. In nucleotides, the CDR3 is TGCGCCAGCAGCTTGGAGTCGGGCTACGAGCAGTACTTC. The genes are TRBV5-1 and TRBJ2-7, with unresolved D. The CDR3 covers 13 residues. Germline V lookup: CDR1 SGHRS, CDR2 YFSETQ. Trimming removed 0 bases at V and 3 bases at J, with 7 bases between.

V usage is TRBV5-6 and J usage is TRBJ1-6, with 9 bases that match TRBD1. Per the germline V gene, CDR1 is SGHDT and CDR2 is YYEEEE. V lost 1 base to trimming and J lost 0 bases; unmatched junction nucleotides: 5. This CDR3 has 18 amino acids. In DNA, the CDR3 is TGTGCCAGCAGCTTGACAGGGGGCCGGAGCTCCTATAATTCACCCCTCCACTTT. Its protein product is CASSLTGGRSSYNSPLHF.

The gene calls are TRBV19 and TRBJ2-2; D may be TRBD2 (6 bases). Germline CDR1 is LNHDA and CDR2 is SQIVND (reference sequence). The V and J ends lost 5 bases and 4 bases respectively, with 17 bases between them. The length of the CDR3 is 16 residues. The DNA of the CDR3 is TGTGCCAGTAGTTTGGACCGTTGGACTACCACCGGGGAGCTGTTTTTT. Translation: CASSLDRWTTTGELFF.

This chain uses TRBV4-3 with TRBJ2-2, with D possibly TRBD1 on 5 matching bases. CDR1 LGHNA and CDR2 YSLEER come from the germline V gene. Trimming stripped 1 base from V and 6 bases from J, with 15 bases between. The CDR3 contains 16 residues. The CDR3 is CASSQAPFRAAGELFF. The CDR3 DNA reads as TGCGCCAGCAGCCAAGCCCCCTTCAGGGCAGCCGGGGAGCTGTTTTTT.

This clone was counted once. The CDR3 region has the DNA TGCGCCAGCAGTGATTCGGTTGGGGAAAACGAGCAGTACTTC. This encodes CASSDSVGENEQYF. This chain connects TRBV10-1 to TRBJ2-7; D remains ambiguous. Germline values: CDR1 WNHNN, CDR2 SYGVQD (reference sequence). The CDR3 has 14 amino acids. With 3 bases removed from V and 5 bases from J, the gap between germline ends came to 14 bases.

This rearrangement joins TRBV12-1 to TRBJ2-5; the table assigns TRBD2, which was not confirmed against the DNA. TRBV12-1 is described as a pseudogene. There are 15 residues in the CDR3. DNA for the CDR3: TGTGCCAGCGGGTTGACGGGGGGAATCCAAGAGACCCAGTACTTC. Protein product: CASGLTGGIQETQYF.

The chain uses TRBV18 and TRBJ2-1; 8 positions agree with TRBD2. The V segment lost 2 bases and the J segment 0 bases; nucleotides outside the gene matches: 3. This CDR3 has 16 amino acids. Germline CDR1 KGHSH, CDR2 LQKENI. The CDR3: CASSPGSGGSYNEQFF. CDR3 nucleotides: TGTGCCAGCTCACCAGGGAGCGGGGGCTCCTACAATGAGCAGTTCTTC.

This rearrangement joins TRBV30 to TRBJ2-1; D is uncertain. The V end lost 2 bases, the J end lost 7 bases, and 12 bases lay between the germline ends. CDR3 size: 13 residues. The germline V gene has CDR1 GTSNPN and CDR2 SVGIG (reference sequence). The CDR3 loop is CAWSSLSGNEQFF. As DNA, the CDR3 is TGTGCCTGGAGTTCCCTATCTGGGAATGAGCAGTTCTTC.

The chain links TRBV28 to TRBJ2-7; a possible D gene is TRBD1 (5 bases). V was shortened by 2 bases and J by 7 bases, with 12 bases between the two germline ends. Germline loops: CDR1 MDHEN, CDR2 SYDVKM. The CDR3 covers 13 residues. CDR3 sequence: CASSLRQPPEQYF. The CDR3 nucleotides are TGTGCCAGCAGTTTAAGACAGCCCCCTGAGCAGTACTTC. The entire variable domain, with the rest obtained from reference TRBV28 and TRBJ2-7, is as follows: DVKVTQSSRYLVKRTGEKVFLECVQDMDHENMFWYRQDPGLGLRLIYFSYDVKMKEKGDIPEGYSVSREKKERFSLILESASTNQTSMYLCASSLRQPPEQYFGPGTRLTVT.

This rearrangement joins TRBV2 to TRBJ2-7, with TRBD1 matching 12 bases. CDR3 length equals 16 residues. Germline values: CDR1 SNHLY, CDR2 FYNNEI. Trimming removed 6 bases from V and 5 bases from J; junction bases left unmatched: 11. CDR3 loop: CASRDLRDRGRDEQYF. The CDR3, as DNA: TGTGCCAGCAGAGACCTCCGGGACAGGGGGCGCGACGAGCAGTACTTC.

V usage is TRBV27 and J usage is TRBJ2-5; D gene ambiguous. Trimming pared 2 bases from V and 4 bases from J, leaving 8 bases between. The CDR3 sequence is 13 residues long. CDR1 is MNHEY and CDR2 is SMNVEV in the germline V gene (reference sequence). This CDR3 reads CASSLGFGETQYF. CDR3 in DNA: TGTGCCAGCAGTTTAGGTTTTGGAGAGACCCAGTACTTC.

The gene calls are TRBV15 and TRBJ2-2; no reliable D call. The V gene's germline CDR1 is LNHNV and CDR2 YYDKDF (reference sequence). The length of the CDR3 is 13 residues. Trimming left V 7 bases short and J 7 bases short, with 13 bases between. The CDR3 DNA sequence: TGTGCCACCACCCGAAGGGCTAGCGGGGAGCTGTTTTTT. This codes for CATTRRASGELFF.

This clone was picked up one time. The chain combines TRBV6-5 with TRBJ1-2, with D maybe TRBD1 (5 bases). The CDR3 sequence is 13 residues long. V was trimmed by 6 bases and J by 7 bases, leaving 15 bases between them. Germline loops: CDR1 MNHEY, CDR2 SVGAGI. The CDR3 reads CASSPDRFRGYTF. The DNA for the CDR3 is TGTGCCAGCAGCCCAGACAGATTTCGTGGCTACACCTTC.

This clone showed up just a few times. This chain links TRBV11-2 with TRBJ2-7; D is unresolved. CDR1 is SGHAT, CDR2 FQNNGV, per germline. Trimming left V 6 bases short and J 2 bases short, with 8 bases between. This CDR3 contains 12 residues. This chain's CDR3 is CASRERTYEQYF. The CDR3 DNA sequence: TGTGCCAGCAGGGAAAGAACCTACGAGCAGTACTTC.

The chain has TRBV6-1 and TRBJ2-5; D unclear. Germline CDR1 reads MNHNS; CDR2 reads SASEGT. V was pared by 5 bases and J by 4 bases, with 17 bases between. The CDR3 runs 15 residues. CDR3 region: CASSNPGLGRETQYF. CDR3 bases: TGTGCCAGCAGTAACCCAGGCCTCGGCAGAGAGACCCAGTACTTC.

This clone was observed a handful of times. This chain links TRBV18 with TRBJ1-1; D uncertain. The CDR3 covers 15 residues. V lost 6 bases to trimming and J lost 7 bases, with 21 bases between them. Per germline, CDR1 KGHSH and CDR2 LQKENI. CDR3 nucleotides: TGTGCCAGCTCGCAACGGCGGACTCTCGACGGTGAAGCTTTCTTT. Translated, it gives CASSQRRTLDGEAFF.

The rearrangement joins TRBV27 to TRBJ1-2; no definite D call. Per germline, CDR1 MNHEY and CDR2 SMNVEV (reference sequence). Trimming stripped 5 bases from V and 2 bases from J, with 6 bases between. This CDR3 is 12 amino acids long. This chain's CDR3 is CASSGPNYGYTF. The CDR3, as DNA: TGTGCCAGCAGTGGGCCGAACTATGGCTACACCTTC.

This chain links TRBV5-4 with TRBJ2-2, with D perhaps TRBD1 or TRBD2 (5 bases each). V gave up 3 bases and J gave up 1 base, with 10 bases separating them. This CDR3 has 15 residues. Germline values: CDR1 SGHNT, CDR2 YYREEE (reference sequence). CDR3 protein: CASSSGRENTGELFF. The CDR3 DNA follows: TGTGCCAGCAGCTCGGGACGGGAGAACACCGGGGAGCTGTTTTTT.

As regards this clone: At the DNA level, this CDR3 is encoded by other sequences in the same sample as well. The rearrangement links TRBV6-6 to TRBJ1-2; 8 positions match TRBD1. This CDR3 contains 14 residues. With 0 bases clipped from V and 3 bases from J, the junction kept 0 bases outside the gene matches. The germline CDR1 and CDR2 sequences are MNHNY and SVGAGI (reference sequence). CDR3 sequence: CASSYSQGDYGYTF. In nucleotides, the CDR3 is TGTGCCAGCAGTTACTCACAGGGGGACTATGGCTACACCTTC.

This sequence joins TRBV30 and TRBJ1-2, with TRBD1 as a possible D gene (5 bases). The germline gives CDR1 GTSNPN, CDR2 SVGIG (reference sequence). This CDR3 comprises 13 residues. Trimming left V 4 bases short and J 3 bases short, with 12 bases between. The CDR3 bases are TGTGCCTGGATGGGGGTCGGGGACTATGGCTACACCTTC. It codes for CAWMGVGDYGYTF.

The V and J genes are TRBV4-1 and TRBJ2-3, with TRBD2 matching 14 bases. V was clipped by 3 bases and J by 4 bases; unmatched bases: 9. This CDR3 spans 18 amino acids. Per the germline V gene, CDR1 is MGHRA and CDR2 is YSYEKL. The CDR3 loop is CASSQGLAGVLGADTQYF. The CDR3 nucleotides are TGCGCCAGCAGCCAGGGACTAGCGGGGGTCTTAGGGGCAGATACGCAGTATTTT.

The chain is built from TRBV5-5 and TRBJ1-5; D uncertain. This CDR3 is 13 amino acids long. CDR1 SGHKS and CDR2 YYEKEE come from the germline V gene (reference sequence). The V end was cut by 5 bases, the J end by 4 bases, with 10 bases between. CDR3 DNA sequence: TGTGCCAGCAGTACCGACACGAATCAGCCCCAGCATTTT. It codes for CASSTDTNQPQHF.

This clone was detected once. The chain employs TRBV6-8 and TRBJ2-7, with 7 bases that match TRBD2. The V gene's germline CDR1 is MNHGY and CDR2 SAAAGT. V trimming: 2 bases; J trimming: 2 bases; junction bases outside the gene matches: 9. This CDR3 spans 16 amino acids. The chain's CDR3 is CASSYGGGRSAYEQYF. The DNA for the CDR3 is TGTGCCAGCAGTTACGGGGGGGGGAGGAGCGCCTACGAGCAGTACTTC.

The chain combines TRBV18 with TRBJ2-5; tentatively, D is TRBD1 or TRBD2 (6 bases each). V gave up 3 bases and J gave up 5 bases, with 19 bases separating them. There are 16 residues in the CDR3. In germline, CDR1 is KGHSH, CDR2 LQKENI. The CDR3 DNA follows: TGTGCCAGCTCACCCGGGCTGGGGGGCCTTGCTGAGACCCAGTACTTC. This translates into CASSPGLGGLAETQYF.

The genes are TRBV7-2 and TRBJ2-7; TRBD1 is a possible D gene (5 bases). V dropped 5 bases and J dropped 2 bases, with 22 bases sitting between them. The germline gives CDR1 SGHTA, CDR2 FQGNSA. This CDR3 region has 17 residues. CDR3 amino acids: CASSTPHGNRKAYEQYF. The CDR3 nucleotides are TGTGCCAGCAGCACCCCCCATGGTAACAGGAAGGCCTACGAGCAGTACTTC.